This record covers a single T cell receptor (beta chain). The CDR3 loop spans 19 amino acids. The V and J ends lost 4 bases and 7 bases, in that order; junction bases with no gene match: 15. Germline-derived CDR1 and CDR2 are MGHRA and YSYEKL. The record originates from a study of control samples from healthy donors and cancer patients. TCRdb's table, derived via immunoSEQ multiplex PCR, lists solely in-frame clones and lacks some. The table has 90,000 to 150,000 clones, approximately 90% seen once. The chain is built from TRBV4-1 and TRBJ2-3, with 15 bases lining up with TRBD2. Sequencing input: blood. This receptor was identified in a man younger than 40 in good health. The CDR3 DNA reads as TGCGCCAGCAGCCCCCAACTCGTCGGACTAGCGGGGGGGCTAAATACGCAGTATTTT. Translated, it gives CASSPQLVGLAGGLNTQYF.